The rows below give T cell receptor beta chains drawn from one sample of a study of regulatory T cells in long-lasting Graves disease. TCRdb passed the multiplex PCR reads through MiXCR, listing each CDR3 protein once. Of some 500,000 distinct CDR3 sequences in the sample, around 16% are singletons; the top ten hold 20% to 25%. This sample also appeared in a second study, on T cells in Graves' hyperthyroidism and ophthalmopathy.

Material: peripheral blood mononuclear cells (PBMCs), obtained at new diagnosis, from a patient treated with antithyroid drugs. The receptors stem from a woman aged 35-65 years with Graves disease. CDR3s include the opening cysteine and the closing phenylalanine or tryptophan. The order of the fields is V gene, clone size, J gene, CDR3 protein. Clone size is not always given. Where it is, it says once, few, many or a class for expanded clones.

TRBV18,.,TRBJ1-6,CASSPGNAKNSPLHF
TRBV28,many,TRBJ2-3,CASSPASLRGTDTQYF
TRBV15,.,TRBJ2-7,CATSRDLGVSYEQYF
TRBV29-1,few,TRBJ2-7,CSVEVTGGGEQYF
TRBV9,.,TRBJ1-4,CASSGSGSSNEKLFF
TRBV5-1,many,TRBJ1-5,CASSLGGGGDQPQHF
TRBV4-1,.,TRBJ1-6,CASSQETRGIGSPLHF
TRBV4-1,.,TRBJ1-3,CASSQDGGISGNTIYF
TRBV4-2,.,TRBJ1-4,CASSQDAGGATNEKLFF
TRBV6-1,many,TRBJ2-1,CASSDIQGVWYNEQFF
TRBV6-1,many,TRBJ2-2,CASREGPNTGELFF